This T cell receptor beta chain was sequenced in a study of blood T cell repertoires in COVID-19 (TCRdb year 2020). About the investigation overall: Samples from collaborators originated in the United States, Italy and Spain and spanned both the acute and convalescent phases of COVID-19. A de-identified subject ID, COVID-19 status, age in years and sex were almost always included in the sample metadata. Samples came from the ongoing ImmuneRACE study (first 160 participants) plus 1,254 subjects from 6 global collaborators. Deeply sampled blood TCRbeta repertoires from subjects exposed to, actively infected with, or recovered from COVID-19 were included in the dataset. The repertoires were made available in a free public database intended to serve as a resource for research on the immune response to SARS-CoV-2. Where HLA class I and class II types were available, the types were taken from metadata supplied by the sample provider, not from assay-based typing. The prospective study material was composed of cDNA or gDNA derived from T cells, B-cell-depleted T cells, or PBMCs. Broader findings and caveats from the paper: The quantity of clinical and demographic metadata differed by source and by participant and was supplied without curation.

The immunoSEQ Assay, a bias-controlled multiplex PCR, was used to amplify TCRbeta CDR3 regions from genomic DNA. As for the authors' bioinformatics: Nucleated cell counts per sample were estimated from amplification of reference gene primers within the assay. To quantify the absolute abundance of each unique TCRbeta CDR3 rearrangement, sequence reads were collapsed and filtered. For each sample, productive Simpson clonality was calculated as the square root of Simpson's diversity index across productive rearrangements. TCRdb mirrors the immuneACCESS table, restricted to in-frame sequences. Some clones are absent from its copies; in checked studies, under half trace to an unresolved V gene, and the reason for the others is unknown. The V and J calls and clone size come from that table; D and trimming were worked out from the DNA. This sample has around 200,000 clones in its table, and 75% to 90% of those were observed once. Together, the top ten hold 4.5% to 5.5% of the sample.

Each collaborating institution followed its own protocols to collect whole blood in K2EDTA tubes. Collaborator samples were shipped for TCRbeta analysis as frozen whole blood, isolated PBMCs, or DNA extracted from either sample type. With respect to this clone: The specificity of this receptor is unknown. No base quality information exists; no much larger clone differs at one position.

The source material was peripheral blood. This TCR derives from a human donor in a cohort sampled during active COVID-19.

The sequenced DNA: TGTGCCACCAGTGAGGGTTCGGGGGGCGGCTATGGCTACACCTTC. It translates as CATSEGSGGGYGYTF. The rearrangement joined TRBV24-1 to TRBJ1-2, and the D gene may be TRBD1, 6 bases matching. CDR1 and CDR2 are drawn from the germline V gene: KGHDR, SFDVKD. The CDR3 sequence holds 15 residues, the cysteine and phenylalanine included. CDR3 DNA is the only sequence kept; it has 45 bases, read in frame from the first base. V was cut back by 4 bases and J by 4 bases, leaving a gap of 15 bases between them.